Reported below is one T cell receptor beta chain. Use of 60 Vbeta and 13 Jbeta primers characterized the PCR. The table came from immunoSEQ multiplex PCR; TCRdb's copy has only in-frame clones and leaves some out. The table lists some 180,000 clones, around 80% of them singletons. V lost 0 bases and J lost 4; bases outside the gene matches: 6. The germline V gene encodes CDR1 SGHAT and CDR2 FQNNGV. This CDR3 region has 15 residues. The data derive from a study of cytomegalovirus exposure and HLA in healthy donors. This sequence was found in a man aged 30 to 45 in good health and CMV-seronegative. Sequencing used PBMCs. This chain links TRBV11-2 with TRBJ2-7; 7 positions match TRBD2. The DNA for the CDR3 is TGTGCCAGCAGCTTAGACGCGGGAGCCAGGTACGAGCAGTACTTC. Its protein product is CASSLDAGARYEQYF.